The 29 T cell receptor beta chains below all came from one sample that was sequenced in a study of shared clonotypes between healthy human individuals (dated by TCRdb to 2020 to 2021). Libraries were prepared through the immunoSEQ multiplex PCR assay. TCRdb limited this immuneACCESS table to in-frame rearrangements with V and J called. A share of clones is missing; checked studies link under half to unresolved V genes, and the rest is unexplained. This sample gives about 1.1 million clones in total; approximately 80% of them show up just once. The ten largest clones take up approximately 0.5% of the sample. Input material: memory CD4+ T cells from PBMCs. The sample's cell subset or site label, decoded: CD45RA-negative fraction. The receptors come from a young man in good health. Some clones in this sample may be carry-over from other donors' samples.

This clone was counted a few times. This rearrangement joins TRBV30 to TRBJ1-3; D is undetermined. Per the germline V gene, CDR1 is GTSNPN and CDR2 is SVGIG (reference sequence). The CDR3 extends over 11 amino acids. V lost 4 bases to trimming and J lost 6 bases, with 7 bases between them. The chain's CDR3 is CAWNSANTIYF. In nucleotides, the CDR3 is TGTGCCTGGAATTCGGCAAACACCATATATTTT.

A note on this clone: The same CDR3 can be traced to other DNA sequences in this sample. The V call is TRBV6-5, the J call TRBJ2-7; weak D call: TRBD1 (6 bases). The CDR3 loop spans 14 amino acids. CDR1 MNHEY and CDR2 SVGAGI come from the germline V gene. Trimming took 0 bases from V and 1 from J, leaving 7 bases between them. In DNA, the CDR3 is TGTGCCAGCAGTTACTCCCAGGGGTCCTACGAGCAGTACTTC. Protein product: CASSYSQGSYEQYF.

The V gene is TRBV18, the J gene TRBJ1-5; TRBD1 agrees at 10 bases. This CDR3 spans 16 amino acids. CDR1 and CDR2 (germline): KGHSH, LQKENI. Trimming at V came to 3 bases and at J to 6 bases, leaving 8 bases not matched to a gene. The CDR3 spells CASSPARQGAGQPQHF. The DNA of the CDR3 is TGTGCCAGCTCACCGGCAAGACAGGGGGCAGGTCAGCCCCAGCATTTT.

The rearrangement joins TRBV2 to TRBJ1-5, with unresolved D. Germline CDR1 SNHLY, CDR2 FYNNEI. This CDR3 contains 11 residues. With 6 bases removed from V and 11 bases from J, the gap between germline ends came to 11 bases. This CDR3 is CASSGSVAQHF. CDR3 nucleotide sequence: TGTGCCAGCAGCGGGAGTGTGGCCCAGCATTTT.

The chain has TRBV27 and TRBJ2-3; D possibly corresponds to TRBD2 (7 bases). Germline V lookup: CDR1 MNHEY, CDR2 SMNVEV (reference sequence). With 7 bases removed from V and 3 bases from J, the gap between germline ends came to 11 bases. There are 13 residues in the CDR3. CDR3 in amino acids: CASKGGNTDTQYF. CDR3 coding DNA: TGTGCCAGCAAGGGGGGGAATACAGATACGCAGTATTTT.

This clone is a singleton in its sample. V gene TRBV4-3 combines with J gene TRBJ2-3; D is uncertain. The CDR3 covers 15 residues. V was trimmed by 0 bases and J by 3 bases, leaving 10 bases between them. Germline V gives CDR1 LGHNA, CDR2 YSLEER. CDR3 loop: CASSQDGLRTDTQYF. The CDR3 DNA sequence: TGCGCCAGCAGCCAAGATGGGCTGAGAACAGATACGCAGTATTTT.

The chain combines TRBV7-2 with TRBJ2-1, with D unresolved. V lost 3 bases and J lost 0, with 6 bases in between. CDR3 size: 14 residues. The germline CDR1 and CDR2 sequences are SGHTA and FQGNSA. CDR3 residues: CASSFGDSYNEQFF. In DNA form, the CDR3 reads TGTGCCAGCAGCTTTGGGGACTCCTACAATGAGCAGTTCTTC. Together with reference TRBV7-2 and TRBJ2-1, the CDR3 gives the full variable domain: GAGVSQSPSNKVTEKGKDVELRCDPISGHTALYWYRQSLGQGLEFLIYFQGNSAPDKSGLPSDRFSAERTGGSVSTLTIQRTQQEDSAVYLCASSFGDSYNEQFFGPGTRLTVL.

The V and J genes are TRBV5-4 and TRBJ2-5; 8 bases line up with TRBD2. The germline CDR1 and CDR2 sequences are SGHNT and YYREEE (reference sequence). Losses at the gene ends were 3 bases for V and 1 base for J; bases not matched to a gene: 5. The CDR3 loop spans 15 amino acids. Here the CDR3 DNA reads TGTGCCAGCAGCTGGAAACTAGCGGCCCAAGAGACCCAGTACTTC. It specifies CASSWKLAAQETQYF.

V gene TRBV10-3 combines with J gene TRBJ2-3; 10 bases map to TRBD2. The CDR3 is 14 residues long. The ends lost 4 bases at V and 5 bases at J; junction bases unmatched: 3. Germline loops: CDR1 ENHRY, CDR2 SYGVKD. The CDR3 loop reads CAISGASGRDTQYF. DNA of the CDR3: TGTGCCATCAGTGGAGCTAGCGGGAGAGATACGCAGTATTTT.

Of note for this clone: Other DNA sequences in the same sample also yield this CDR3. The CDR3 sequence: CASSLGGLAGTGELFF. The CDR3, as DNA: TGCGCCAGCAGCTTGGGGGGACTAGCGGGCACCGGGGAGCTGTTTTTT. The genes are TRBV5-1 and TRBJ2-2, with 12 positions matching TRBD2. V gave up 0 bases and J gave up 4 bases; unmatched junction bases: 1. The CDR3 is 16 amino acids. Germline V gene data show CDR1 as SGHRS and CDR2 as YFSETQ.

The V and J genes are TRBV28 and TRBJ1-2; D might be TRBD1 (5 bases). Between the trimmed V and J ends, which lost 5 bases and 4 bases, there was a span of 17 bases. The V gene's germline CDR1 is MDHEN and CDR2 SYDVKM. The CDR3 is 15 residues long. CDR3 nucleotide sequence: TGTGCCAGCAGTCCACTTGGCAGGGAGGTCTATGGCTACACCTTC. Translation gives CASSPLGREVYGYTF.

CDR3 loop: CASSQDWTLTYNEQFF. The DNA of the CDR3 is TGCGCCAGCAGCCAAGATTGGACACTGACCTACAATGAGCAGTTCTTC. The J gene is TRBJ2-1, the V gene TRBV4-1; a weak D match, TRBD1 (5 bases). The CDR3 runs 16 residues. Germline V CDR1 and CDR2: MGHRA, YSYEKL. The germline V and J ends were trimmed by 0 bases and 2 bases, with 11 bases remaining between them.

This clone showed up just a few times. The J gene is TRBJ2-3, the V gene TRBV27; TRBD1 or TRBD2 may be the D gene (5 bases each). The V end lost 7 bases, the J end lost 11 bases, and 22 bases lay between the germline ends. The CDR3 is made up of 14 amino acids. Germline-derived CDR1 and CDR2 are MNHEY and SMNVEV (reference sequence). The CDR3 here is CASNLRGVRGMQYF. CDR3 sequence (DNA): TGTGCCAGCAATCTGAGGGGAGTTCGTGGTATGCAGTATTTT.

The genes are TRBV30 and TRBJ2-7, with D hard to call. Trimming left V 2 bases short and J 2 bases short, with 10 bases between. Germline CDR1 is GTSNPN and CDR2 is SVGIG (reference sequence). This CDR3 is built from 13 residues. The CDR3 nucleotides are TGTGCCTGGAGTTCCAGGCAAACCTACGAGCAGTACTTC. Amino acids: CAWSSRQTYEQYF.

This clone appeared a few times. Other DNA sequences in the same sample also yield this CDR3. The chain joins TRBV19 to TRBJ2-2, with D possibly called TRBD1 or TRBD2 (5 bases each). The V and J ends lost 0 bases and 4 bases respectively, with 6 bases between them. This CDR3 has 14 residues. The germline CDR1 and CDR2 sequences are LNHDA and SQIVND (reference sequence). The CDR3 spells CASSIERGTGELFF. The CDR3, as DNA: TGTGCCAGTAGTATAGAGAGGGGCACCGGGGAGCTGTTTTTT.

The J gene is TRBJ1-2, the V gene TRBV7-9; D unclear. V was pared by 4 bases and J by 9 bases, with 12 bases between. This CDR3 spans 12 amino acids. Germline V gene sequence: CDR1 SEHNR, CDR2 FQNEAQ (reference sequence). As DNA, the CDR3 is TGTGCCAGCAGCTCCCCTGTACCTCGCTACACCTTC. Protein sequence: CASSSPVPRYTF. The full variable domain, completed using reference TRBV7-9 and TRBJ1-2, is DTGVSQNPRHKITKRGQNVTFRCDPISEHNRLYWYRQTLGQGPEFLTYFQNEAQLEKSRLLSDRFSAERPKGSFSTLEIQRTEQGDSAMYLCASSSPVPRYTFGSGTRLTVV.

A word on this clone: One end of the junction is discordant with germline, which a read error may explain. The chain carries TRBV10-1 and TRBJ1-3; D uncertain. Germline V lookup: CDR1 WNHNN, CDR2 SYGVQD (reference sequence). The CDR3 runs to 11 residues. The CDR3 spells CAITPGNTIYF. The CDR3 DNA reads as TGCGCCATCACCCCTGGGAACACCATATATTTT.

This chain connects TRBV5-5 to TRBJ2-1; 9 bases map to TRBD2. The germline gives CDR1 SGHKS, CDR2 YYEKEE (reference sequence). The CDR3 is 15 amino acids. J gave up 7 bases and V 7 bases, and 12 bases lay outside the gene matches. CDR3 sequence (DNA): TGTGCCAGCCGTCGGACGAGCGGGGGGTGGAATGAGCAGTTCTTC. Amino acid sequence: CASRRTSGGWNEQFF.

This clone turned up a few times. The V gene is TRBV2, the J gene TRBJ1-5; D ambiguous. The CDR3 is made up of 14 amino acids. CDR1 is SNHLY, CDR2 FYNNEI, per germline. Trimming cost V 1 base and J 6 bases, with 10 bases left between them. DNA of the CDR3: TGTGCCAGCAGTGAAGGAAGGGTGGGTCAGCCCCAGCATTTT. Translation gives CASSEGRVGQPQHF.

This clone was observed a handful of times. DNA of the CDR3: TGTGCCAGCAGCTCGATGGGCGGGGGAACTGGAAACACCATATATTTT. Protein: CASSSMGGGTGNTIYF. The chain carries TRBV9 and TRBJ1-3; possibly TRBD1 for D (5 bases). Trimming left V 4 bases short and J 2 bases short, with 16 bases between. The CDR3 is 16 amino acids. From germline, CDR1 is SGDLS and CDR2 YYNGEE.

The V call is TRBV9, the J call TRBJ2-3, with 9 bases lining up with TRBD2. This CDR3 contains 16 residues. J lost 0 bases, V lost 5 bases, and 7 bases had no gene match. In germline, CDR1 is SGDLS, CDR2 YYNGEE. The CDR3 DNA reads TGTGCCAGCAGTCTTAGCGGGAGATCTAGCACAGATACGCAGTATTTT. Its protein product is CASSLSGRSSTDTQYF.

The rearrangement uses TRBV4-1 and TRBJ2-2; D is possibly TRBD1 (5 bases). CDR3 length: 15 amino acids. V was shortened by 3 bases and J by 6 bases, with 14 bases between the two germline ends. Germline assignment: CDR1 MGHRA and CDR2 YSYEKL. CDR3 sequence reads: CASSQGPRAAGELFF. The CDR3 DNA is TGCGCCAGCAGCCAGGGTCCCAGGGCGGCCGGGGAGCTGTTTTTT.

V usage is TRBV5-5 and J usage is TRBJ2-7; D uncertain. V lost 0 bases, J lost 3 bases, and 10 bases lay in between. CDR3 length: 14 amino acids. Germline V gives CDR1 SGHKS, CDR2 YYEKEE (reference sequence). As DNA, the CDR3 is TGTGCCAGCAGCTTGGCCGGGCGGCACTACGAGCAGTACTTC. Protein: CASSLAGRHYEQYF.

V gene TRBV7-9 combines with J gene TRBJ2-1; 7 nucleotides match TRBD1. The CDR3 covers 13 residues. Germline trimming cut 8 bases from V and 7 bases from J; bases unmatched to any gene: 8. The germline CDR1 and CDR2 sequences are SEHNR and FQNEAQ (reference sequence). The CDR3 loop reads CASGDSAGNEQFF. CDR3 DNA sequence: TGTGCCAGCGGGGACAGCGCCGGGAATGAGCAGTTCTTC.

In nucleotides, the CDR3 is TGTGCCAGCAGCCGCCCCGGGCGGGGTCTTTTAGGTGAGCAGTTCTTC. Its protein is CASSRPGRGLLGEQFF. The chain couples TRBV27 to TRBJ2-1, with TRBD2 as a possible D gene (6 bases). This CDR3 has 16 amino acids. In germline, CDR1 is MNHEY, CDR2 SMNVEV (reference sequence). V dropped 6 bases and J dropped 9 bases, with 24 bases sitting between them.

This clone was counted ten times or more. The V gene is TRBV11-2, the J gene TRBJ1-2, with 9 positions matching TRBD1. J gave up 8 bases and V 0 bases, and 10 bases lay outside the gene matches. Per the germline V gene, CDR1 is SGHAT and CDR2 is FQNNGV. The CDR3 loop spans 16 amino acids. The CDR3 here is CASSLDGGTGTFGYTF. In DNA form, the CDR3 reads TGTGCCAGCAGCTTAGACGGCGGGACAGGGACCTTCGGCTACACCTTC.

A few counts support this clone. This specimen includes other DNA sequences encoding the same CDR3. The V call is TRBV18, the J call TRBJ1-5; possible D gene TRBD1, 6 bases. V was cut by 8 bases and J by 4 bases, with 9 bases left in between. Germline V lookup: CDR1 KGHSH, CDR2 LQKENI. CDR3 size: 12 residues. In DNA form, the CDR3 reads TGTGCCAGCCGGACAGAAAATCAGCCCCAGCATTTT. Protein: CASRTENQPQHF.

The gene calls are TRBV27 and TRBJ1-2, with D perhaps TRBD1 (5 bases). Germline CDR1 reads MNHEY; CDR2 reads SMNVEV (reference sequence). Trimming took 4 bases from V and 6 from J, leaving 15 bases between them. This CDR3 is built from 14 residues. The DNA for the CDR3 is TGTGCCAGCAGTTCCGACGGGACGTATAATGGCTACACCTTC. Translating it yields CASSSDGTYNGYTF.

The chain is built from TRBV7-2 and TRBJ2-5; 13 positions agree with TRBD2. Germline-derived CDR1 and CDR2 are SGHTA and FQGNSA. With 6 bases clipped from V and 5 bases from J, the junction kept 9 bases outside the gene matches. This CDR3 comprises 16 residues. The CDR3 coding sequence is TGTGCCAGCAGTCGGACTAGCGGGAGTTTGTGGGAGACCCAGTACTTC. This encodes CASSRTSGSLWETQYF. The full variable domain, with the rest looked up from reference TRBV7-2 and TRBJ2-5, is GAGVSQSPSNKVTEKGKDVELRCDPISGHTALYWYRQSLGQGLEFLIYFQGNSAPDKSGLPSDRFSAERTGGSVSTLTIQRTQQEDSAVYLCASSRTSGSLWETQYFGPGTRLLVL.